This T cell receptor beta chain stems from a study of blood T cell repertoires in COVID-19. Whole-study context: T cells, B-cell-depleted T cells, or PBMCs supplied cDNA or gDNA.

Enrolment of Seattle patients took place during active infection, and they were followed longitudinally. In the original analysis: The authors estimated nucleated cell counts from reference gene primer amplification. Method: immunoSEQ multiplex PCR; TCRdb's copy keeps in-frame clones and lacks some. Clone size and V and J calls were adopted from that table, with D and trimming inferred from the DNA. The sample consists of 450,000 or so clones, about 90% of them appearing once. The V gene lost 6 bases and the J gene lost 4 bases, with 10 bases spanning the gap. The germline V gene has CDR1 SNHLY and CDR2 FYNNEI. This CDR3 has 13 residues.

The sequenced material came from peripheral blood. This chain uses TRBV2 with TRBJ2-1; weak D call: TRBD1 (6 bases). This TCR came from a man aged 18 to 29 with COVID-19, enrolled during active disease. The CDR3 coding sequence is TGTGCCAGCAGGGGGACATCGTACAATGAGCAGTTCTTC. Amino acids: CASRGTSYNEQFF.